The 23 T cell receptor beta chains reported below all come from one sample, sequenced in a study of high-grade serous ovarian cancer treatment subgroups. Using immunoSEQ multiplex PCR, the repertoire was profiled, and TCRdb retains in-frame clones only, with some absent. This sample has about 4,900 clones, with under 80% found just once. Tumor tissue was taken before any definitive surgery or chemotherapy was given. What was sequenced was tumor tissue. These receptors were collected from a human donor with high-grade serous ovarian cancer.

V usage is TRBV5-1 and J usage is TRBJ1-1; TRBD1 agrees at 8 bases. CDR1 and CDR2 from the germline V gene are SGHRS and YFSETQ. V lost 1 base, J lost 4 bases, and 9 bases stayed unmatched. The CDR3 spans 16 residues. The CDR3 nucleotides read TGCGCCAGCAGCTTGACCAGCAGGGGGCCGGCCACTGAAGCTTTCTTT. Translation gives CASSLTSRGPATEAFF.

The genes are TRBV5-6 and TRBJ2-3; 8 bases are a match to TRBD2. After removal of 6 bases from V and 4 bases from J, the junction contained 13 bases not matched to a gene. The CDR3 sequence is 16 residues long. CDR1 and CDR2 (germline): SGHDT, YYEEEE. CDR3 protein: CASNQNPGLESDTQYF. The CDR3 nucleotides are TGTGCCAGCAACCAAAACCCGGGACTAGAGTCAGATACGCAGTATTTT.

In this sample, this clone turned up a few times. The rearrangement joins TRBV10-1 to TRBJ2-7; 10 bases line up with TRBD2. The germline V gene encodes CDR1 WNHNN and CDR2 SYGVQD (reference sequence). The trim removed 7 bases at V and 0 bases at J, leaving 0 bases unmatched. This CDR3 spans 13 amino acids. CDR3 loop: CASTSGSSYEQYV. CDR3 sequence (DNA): TGCGCCAGCACTAGCGGGAGCTCCTACGAGCAGTACGTC.

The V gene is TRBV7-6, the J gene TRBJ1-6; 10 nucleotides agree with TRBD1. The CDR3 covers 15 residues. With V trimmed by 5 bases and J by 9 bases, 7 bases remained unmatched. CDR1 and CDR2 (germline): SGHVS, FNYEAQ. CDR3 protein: CASSRGQGRSSPLHF. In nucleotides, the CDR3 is TGTGCCAGCAGCAGGGGACAGGGGAGATCTTCACCCCTCCACTTT.

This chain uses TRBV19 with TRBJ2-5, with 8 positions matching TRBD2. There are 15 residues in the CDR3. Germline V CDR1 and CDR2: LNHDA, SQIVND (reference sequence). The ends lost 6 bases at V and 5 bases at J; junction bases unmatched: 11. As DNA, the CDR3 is TGTGCCAGTAGCGGGAGGGCCCCCAGCCCGGAGACCCAGTACTTC. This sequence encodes CASSGRAPSPETQYF.

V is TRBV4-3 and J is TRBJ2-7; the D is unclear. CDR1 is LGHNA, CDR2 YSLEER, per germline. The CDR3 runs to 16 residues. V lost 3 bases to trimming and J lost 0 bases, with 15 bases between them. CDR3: CASSQLRWNSSYEQYV. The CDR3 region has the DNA TGCGCCAGCAGCCAGCTTCGGTGGAATAGCTCCTACGAGCAGTACGTC.

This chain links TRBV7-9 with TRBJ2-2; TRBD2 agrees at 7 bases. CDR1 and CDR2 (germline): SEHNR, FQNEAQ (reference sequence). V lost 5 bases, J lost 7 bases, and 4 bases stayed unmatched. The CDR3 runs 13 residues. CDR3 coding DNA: TGTGCCAGCAGCAACGGACTAGGCGGGGAGCTGTTTTTT. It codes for CASSNGLGGELFF.

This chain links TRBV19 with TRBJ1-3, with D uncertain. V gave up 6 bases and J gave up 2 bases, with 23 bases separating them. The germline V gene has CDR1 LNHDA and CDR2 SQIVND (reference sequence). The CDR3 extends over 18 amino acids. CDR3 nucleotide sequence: TGTGCCAGTAGGCTCACTTTTCGCGGGGTTTCTGCTGGAAACACCATATATTTT. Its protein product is CASRLTFRGVSAGNTIYF.

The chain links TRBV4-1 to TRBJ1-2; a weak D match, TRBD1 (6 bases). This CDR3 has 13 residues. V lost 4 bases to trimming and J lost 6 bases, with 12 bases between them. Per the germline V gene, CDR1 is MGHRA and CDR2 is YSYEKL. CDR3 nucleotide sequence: TGCGCCAGCAGCCCAGGGACACTTGATGGCTACACCTTC. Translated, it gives CASSPGTLDGYTF.

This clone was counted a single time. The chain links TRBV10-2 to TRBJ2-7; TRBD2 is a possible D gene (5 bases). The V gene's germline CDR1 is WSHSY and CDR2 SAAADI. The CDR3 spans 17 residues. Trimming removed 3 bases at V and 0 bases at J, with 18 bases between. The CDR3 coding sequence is TGCGCCAGCAGTGATCCGGAGACTATACCTTACTCCTACGAGCAGTACGTC. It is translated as CASSDPETIPYSYEQYV.

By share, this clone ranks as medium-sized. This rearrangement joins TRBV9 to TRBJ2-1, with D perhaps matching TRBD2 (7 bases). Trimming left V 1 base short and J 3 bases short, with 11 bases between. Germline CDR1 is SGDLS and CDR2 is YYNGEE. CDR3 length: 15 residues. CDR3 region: CASSVSGTNYNEQFF. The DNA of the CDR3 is TGTGCCAGCAGCGTAAGCGGGACAAACTACAATGAGCAGTTCTTC.

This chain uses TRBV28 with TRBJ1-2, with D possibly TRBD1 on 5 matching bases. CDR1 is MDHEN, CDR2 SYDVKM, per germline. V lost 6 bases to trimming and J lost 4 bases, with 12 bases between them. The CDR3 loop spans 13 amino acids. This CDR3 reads CASSPTGTYGYTF. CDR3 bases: TGTGCCAGCAGCCCTACAGGCACCTATGGCTACACCTTC.

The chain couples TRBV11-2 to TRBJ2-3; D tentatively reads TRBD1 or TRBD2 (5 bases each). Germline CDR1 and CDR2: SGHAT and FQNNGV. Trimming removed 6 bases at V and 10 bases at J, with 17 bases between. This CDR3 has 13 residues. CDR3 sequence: CASRILARGPQYF. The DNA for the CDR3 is TGTGCCAGCAGAATCCTAGCTCGGGGACCGCAGTATTTT.

CDR3 nucleotides: TGTGCCAGTAGTGTCAGGGGAACTGAAGCTTTCTTT. This gives the protein CASSVRGTEAFF. The chain uses TRBV19 and TRBJ1-1, with D tentatively TRBD1 (6 bases). The CDR3 has 12 amino acids. Germline lookup yields CDR1 LNHDA and CDR2 SQIVND (reference sequence). With 5 bases removed from V and 5 bases from J, the gap between germline ends came to 9 bases. Full variable domain (rest looked up from reference TRBV19 and TRBJ1-1): DGGITQSPKYLFRKEGQNVTLSCEQNLNHDAMYWYRQDPGQGLRLIYYSQIVNDFQKGDIAEGYSVSREKKESFPLTVTSAQKNPTAFYLCASSVRGTEAFFGQGTRLTVV.

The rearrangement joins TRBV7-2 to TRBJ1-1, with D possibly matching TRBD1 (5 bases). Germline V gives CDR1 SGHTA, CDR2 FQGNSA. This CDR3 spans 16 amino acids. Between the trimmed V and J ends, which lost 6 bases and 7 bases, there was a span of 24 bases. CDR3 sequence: CASSRLRDVSSSEAFF. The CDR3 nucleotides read TGTGCCAGCAGTCGACTCCGGGACGTGAGTTCCAGTGAAGCTTTCTTT. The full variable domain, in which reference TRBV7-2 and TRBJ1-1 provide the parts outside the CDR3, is GAGVSQSPSNKVTEKGKDVELRCDPISGHTALYWYRQSLGQGLEFLIYFQGNSAPDKSGLPSDRFSAERTGGSVSTLTIQRTQQEDSAVYLCASSRLRDVSSSEAFFGQGTRLTVV.

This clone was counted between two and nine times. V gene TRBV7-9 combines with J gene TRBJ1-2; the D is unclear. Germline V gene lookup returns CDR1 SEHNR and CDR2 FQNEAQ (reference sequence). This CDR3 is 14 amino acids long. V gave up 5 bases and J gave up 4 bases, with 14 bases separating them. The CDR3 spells CASSPSLAVYGYTF. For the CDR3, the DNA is TGTGCCAGCAGCCCATCACTGGCGGTCTATGGCTACACCTTC.

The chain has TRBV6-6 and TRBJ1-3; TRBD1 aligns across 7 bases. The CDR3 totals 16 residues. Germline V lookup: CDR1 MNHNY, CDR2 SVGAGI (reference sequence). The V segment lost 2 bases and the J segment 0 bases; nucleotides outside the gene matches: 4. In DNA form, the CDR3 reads TGTGCCAGCAGTTACCCAGGGGGTCGCTCTGGAAACACCATATATTTT. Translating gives CASSYPGGRSGNTIYF.

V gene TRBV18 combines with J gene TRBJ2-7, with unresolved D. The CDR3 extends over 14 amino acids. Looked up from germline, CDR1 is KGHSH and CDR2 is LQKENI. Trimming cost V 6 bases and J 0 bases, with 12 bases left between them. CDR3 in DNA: TGTGCCAGCTCGCCTAGAACCGACTCCTACGAGCAGTACTTC. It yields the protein CASSPRTDSYEQYF.

The CDR3 DNA reads as TGTGCCAGCAGCCGTACCGGGACGGCAGAAGAGACCCAGTACTTC. This codes for CASSRTGTAEETQYF. The chain employs TRBV11-2 and TRBJ2-5, with D possibly called TRBD1 or TRBD2 (5 bases each). The germline V gene has CDR1 SGHAT and CDR2 FQNNGV. The V gene lost 5 bases and the J gene lost 3 bases, with 16 bases spanning the gap. The CDR3 length is 15 residues.

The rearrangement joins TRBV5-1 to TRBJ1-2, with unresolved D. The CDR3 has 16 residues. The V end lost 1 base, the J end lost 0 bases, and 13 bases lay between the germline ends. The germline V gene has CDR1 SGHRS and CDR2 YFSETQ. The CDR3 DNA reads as TGCGCCAGCAGCTTGCAATCAGGCCACACTAACTATGGCTACACCTTC. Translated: CASSLQSGHTNYGYTF. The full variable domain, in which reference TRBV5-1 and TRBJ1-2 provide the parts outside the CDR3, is KAGVTQTPRYLIKTRGQQVTLSCSPISGHRSVSWYQQTPGQGLQFLFEYFSETQRNKGNFPGRFSGRQFSNSRSEMNVSTLELGDSALYLCASSLQSGHTNYGYTFGSGTRLTVV.

CDR3 in amino acids: CASSRGQGSTGELFF. The CDR3 coding sequence is TGTGCCAGCTCCCGCGGACAGGGGTCCACCGGGGAGCTGTTTTTT. J is TRBJ2-2 and V is TRBV18, with 9 bases lining up with TRBD1. Germline V CDR1 and CDR2: KGHSH, LQKENI. This CDR3 has 15 amino acids. The J segment lost 4 bases and the V segment lost 6 bases, leaving 6 bases of the junction unmatched.

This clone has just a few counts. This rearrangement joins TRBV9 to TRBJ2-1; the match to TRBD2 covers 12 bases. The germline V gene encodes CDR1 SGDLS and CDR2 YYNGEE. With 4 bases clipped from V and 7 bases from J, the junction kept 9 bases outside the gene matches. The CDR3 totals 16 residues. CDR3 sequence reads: CASSSRTSGTKNEQFF. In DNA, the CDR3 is TGTGCCAGCAGCTCCAGGACTAGCGGGACGAAGAATGAGCAGTTCTTC.

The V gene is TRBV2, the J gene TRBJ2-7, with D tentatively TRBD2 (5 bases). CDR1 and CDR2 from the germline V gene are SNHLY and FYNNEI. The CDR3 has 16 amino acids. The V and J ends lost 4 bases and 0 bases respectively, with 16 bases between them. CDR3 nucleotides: TGTGCCAGCAGTGCTAGAGACGGACTCGACTCCTACGAGCAGTACTTC. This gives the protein CASSARDGLDSYEQYF.